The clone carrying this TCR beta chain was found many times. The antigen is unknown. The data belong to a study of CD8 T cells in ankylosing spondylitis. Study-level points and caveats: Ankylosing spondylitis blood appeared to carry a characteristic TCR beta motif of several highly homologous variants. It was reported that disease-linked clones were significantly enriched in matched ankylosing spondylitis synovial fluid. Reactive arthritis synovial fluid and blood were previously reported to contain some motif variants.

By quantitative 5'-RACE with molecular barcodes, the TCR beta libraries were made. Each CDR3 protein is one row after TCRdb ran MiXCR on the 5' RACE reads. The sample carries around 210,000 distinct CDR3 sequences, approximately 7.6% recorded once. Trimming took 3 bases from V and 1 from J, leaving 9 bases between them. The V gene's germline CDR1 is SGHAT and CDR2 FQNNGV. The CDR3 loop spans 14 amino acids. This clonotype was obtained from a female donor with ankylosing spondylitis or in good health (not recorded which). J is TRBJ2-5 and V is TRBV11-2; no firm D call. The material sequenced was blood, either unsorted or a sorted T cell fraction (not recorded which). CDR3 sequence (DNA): TGTGCCAGCAGCTTCCAAAACTTCCAAGAGACCCAGTACTTC. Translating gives CASSFQNFQETQYF. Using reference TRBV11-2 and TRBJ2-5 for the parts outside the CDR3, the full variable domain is EAGVAQSPRYKIIEKRQSVAFWCNPISGHATLYWYQQILGQGPKLLIQFQNNGVVDDSQLPKDRFSAERLKGVDSTLKIQPAKLEDSAVYLCASSFQNFQETQYFGPGTRLLVL.